Given below is one TCR beta chain in context. Germline-derived CDR1 and CDR2 are KGHDR and SFDVKD. V dropped 1 base and J dropped 4 bases, with 1 base sitting between them. This CDR3 has 11 amino acids. These data are taken from a study of T cell responses to AZD1222 COVID-19 vaccine. Profiled with immunoSEQ multiplex PCR; TCRdb holds only in-frame clones, not every one. In the table there are 100,000 to 120,000 clones, 88% of which are singletons. The source is an adult in good health. The starting material was peripheral blood, obtained on day 0 of AZD1222 vaccination. The V gene is TRBV24-1, the J gene TRBJ2-7; D gene unclear. CDR3 in DNA: TGTGCCACCAGTGATTTATACGAGCAGTACTTC. It encodes CATSDLYEQYF.